This entry lists 8 T cell receptor beta chains sequenced from one sample in a study of T cells in Graves' hyperthyroidism and ophthalmopathy (dated by TCRdb to about 2019). Library method: multiplex PCR. The instrument was an Illumina HiSeq 2000. Amplification of TCR beta CDR3 regions was carried out from RNA transcripts. The TCR CDR3 was subjected to a first round of RT-PCR using the HTBI primer set and the Qiagen OneStep RT-PCR kit. TCRdb redid the processing of the public reads, applying fastp at Q25 and MiXCR, and retained in-frame beta chains. For every CDR3 protein sequence, its rows merge into one entry that carries the most common genes and DNA. Here the sample has around 190,000 distinct CDR3 sequences; about a sixth occur a single time. 53% of the sample lies in the top ten. Sequenced: blood. The source of these receptors is a woman aged 45-65 years with Graves' hyperthyroidism.

This clonotype was seen many times. The chain combines TRBV4-2 with TRBJ1-1; tentative D call: TRBD1 (5 bases). Germline lookup yields CDR1 LGHNA and CDR2 YNFKEQ. V lost 0 bases to trimming and J lost 7 bases, with 9 bases between them. CDR3 length: 13 amino acids. The CDR3 reads CASSQDRTGEAFF. The DNA for the CDR3 is TGTGCCAGCAGCCAAGACAGAACAGGTGAAGCTTTCTTT.

This clonotype was seen repeatedly, ten times or more. The genes are TRBV11-3 and TRBJ2-1; 11 nucleotides line up with TRBD2. This CDR3 is built from 16 residues. CDR1 and CDR2 (germline): SGHNT, YENEEA. V shed 5 bases and J 2 bases; nucleotides not matched to a gene: 5. This CDR3 is CASSRGLAGPYNEQFF. The CDR3 DNA follows: TGTGCCAGCAGCCGAGGACTAGCGGGCCCCTACAATGAGCAGTTCTTC. Using reference TRBV11-3 and TRBJ2-1 for the parts outside the CDR3, the full variable domain is EAGVVQSPRYKIIEKKQPVAFWCNPISGHNTLYWYLQNLGQGPELLIRYENEEAVDDSQLPKDRFSAERLKGVDSTLKIQPAELGDSAVYLCASSRGLAGPYNEQFFGPGTRLTVL.

In the case of this clonotype: One junction end does not reproduce the germline sequence, and a read error may be involved. The genes are TRBV29-1 and TRBJ2-1; 8 bases are a match to TRBD1. Germline V gene sequence: CDR1 SQVTM, CDR2 ANQGSEA. The CDR3 consists of 16 residues. As DNA, the CDR3 is TGCAGCCTTGAACTGACAGGGGCCCCGAGTTTGTTTGAGCAGTTCTTC. It specifies CSLELTGAPSLFEQFF.

In regard to this clonotype: A much larger clone differs by one base, so this may be a read error. This chain links TRBV12-3 or TRBV12-4 with TRBJ1-4; 8 bases align to TRBD1. The CDR3 loop spans 14 amino acids. The trim removed 8 bases at V and 7 bases at J, leaving 9 bases unmatched. The CDR3: CASGQDRAGEKLFF. As DNA, the CDR3 is TGTGCCAGCGGCCAGGACAGGGCGGGTGAAAAACTGTTTTTT.

This clonotype appeared many times. The chain is built from TRBV7-8 and TRBJ1-1, with no clear D. The CDR3 is 13 amino acids. Germline CDR1 is SGHVS and CDR2 is FQNEAQ. V lost 1 base to trimming and J lost 3 bases, with 6 bases between them. CDR3 amino acids: CASSLESHTEAFF. CDR3 nucleotide sequence: TGTGCCAGCAGCTTAGAGAGCCACACTGAAGCTTTCTTT.

This clonotype has ten or more counts. This chain links TRBV2 with TRBJ1-2, with TRBD1 matching over 7 bases. Germline V gene lookup returns CDR1 SNHLY and CDR2 FYNNEI. The CDR3 sequence is 15 residues long. With 6 bases clipped from V and 3 bases from J, the junction kept 10 bases outside the gene matches. CDR3 sequence (DNA): TGTGCCAGCAGGGGACCCGGGACAGAATACTATGGCTACACCTTC. Protein product: CASRGPGTEYYGYTF.

There are a few counts of this clonotype. The chain uses TRBV20-1 and TRBJ2-3, with D possibly matching TRBD1 (6 bases). V dropped 3 bases and J dropped 4 bases, with 14 bases sitting between them. In germline, CDR1 is DFQATT, CDR2 SNEGSKA (reference sequence). This CDR3 is built from 14 residues. The CDR3 loop is CSASGGAVSDTQYF. The CDR3 nucleotides are TGCAGTGCTAGTGGGGGCGCGGTTTCAGATACGCAGTATTTT.

This clonotype has just a few counts. The chain carries TRBV11-2 and TRBJ1-3; tentative D call: TRBD1 (5 bases). Germline V gene sequence: CDR1 SGHAT, CDR2 FQNNGV. The CDR3 covers 17 residues. V dropped 0 bases and J dropped 0 bases, with 12 bases sitting between them. CDR3 bases: TGTGCCAGCAGCTTAGAAGGGGAGCGGAGCTCTGGAAACACCATATATTTT. Its protein is CASSLEGERSSGNTIYF.